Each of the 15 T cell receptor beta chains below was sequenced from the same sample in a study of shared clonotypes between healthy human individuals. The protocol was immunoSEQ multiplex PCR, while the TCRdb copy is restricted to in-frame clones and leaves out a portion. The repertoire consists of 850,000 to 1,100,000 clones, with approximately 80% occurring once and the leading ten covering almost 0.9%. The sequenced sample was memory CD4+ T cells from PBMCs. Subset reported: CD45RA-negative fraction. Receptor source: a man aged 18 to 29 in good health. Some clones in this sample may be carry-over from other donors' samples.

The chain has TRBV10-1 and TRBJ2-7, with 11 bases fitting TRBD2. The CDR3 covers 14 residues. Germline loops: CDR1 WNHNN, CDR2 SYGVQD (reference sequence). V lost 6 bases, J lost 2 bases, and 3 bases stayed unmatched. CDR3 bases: TGCGCCAGCAGCCCGGGACTAGCGGCCTACGAGCAGTACTTC. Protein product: CASSPGLAAYEQYF.

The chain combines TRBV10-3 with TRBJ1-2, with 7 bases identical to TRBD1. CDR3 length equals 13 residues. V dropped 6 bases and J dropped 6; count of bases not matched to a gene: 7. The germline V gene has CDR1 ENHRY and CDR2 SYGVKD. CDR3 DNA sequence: TGTGCCATCAGGGGGGCAGACAGGGATGGCTACACCTTC. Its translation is CAIRGADRDGYTF.

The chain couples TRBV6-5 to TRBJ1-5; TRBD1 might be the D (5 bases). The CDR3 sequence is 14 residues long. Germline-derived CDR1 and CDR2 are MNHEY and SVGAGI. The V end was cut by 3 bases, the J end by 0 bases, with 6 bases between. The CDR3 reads CASSYGGSNQPQHF. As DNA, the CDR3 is TGTGCCAGCAGTTATGGGGGTAGCAATCAGCCCCAGCATTTT.

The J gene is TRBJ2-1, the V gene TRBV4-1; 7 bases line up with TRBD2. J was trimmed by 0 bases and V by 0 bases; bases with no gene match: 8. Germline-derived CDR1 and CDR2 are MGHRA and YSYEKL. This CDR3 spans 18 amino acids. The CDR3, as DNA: TGCGCCAGCAGCCAAGAGCGTGGACTAGGGAGCTCCTACAATGAGCAGTTCTTC. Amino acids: CASSQERGLGSSYNEQFF.

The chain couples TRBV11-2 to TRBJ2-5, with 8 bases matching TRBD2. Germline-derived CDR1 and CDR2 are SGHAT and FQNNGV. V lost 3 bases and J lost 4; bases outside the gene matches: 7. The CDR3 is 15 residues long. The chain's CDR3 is CASSFAGGAGETQYF. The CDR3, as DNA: TGTGCCAGCAGCTTTGCCGGGGGGGCGGGAGAGACCCAGTACTTC.

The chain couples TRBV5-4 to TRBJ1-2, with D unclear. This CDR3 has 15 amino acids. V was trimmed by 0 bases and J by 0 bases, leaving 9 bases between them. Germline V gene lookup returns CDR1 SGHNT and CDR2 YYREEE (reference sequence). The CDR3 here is CASSLAAPTNYGYTF. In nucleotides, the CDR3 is TGTGCCAGCAGCTTGGCCGCGCCTACTAACTATGGCTACACCTTC.

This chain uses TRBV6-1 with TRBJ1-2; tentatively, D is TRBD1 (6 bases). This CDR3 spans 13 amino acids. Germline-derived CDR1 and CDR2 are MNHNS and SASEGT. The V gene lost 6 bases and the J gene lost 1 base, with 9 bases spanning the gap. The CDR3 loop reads CASSRTVNYGYTF. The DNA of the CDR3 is TGTGCCAGCAGCCGGACAGTTAACTATGGCTACACCTTC.

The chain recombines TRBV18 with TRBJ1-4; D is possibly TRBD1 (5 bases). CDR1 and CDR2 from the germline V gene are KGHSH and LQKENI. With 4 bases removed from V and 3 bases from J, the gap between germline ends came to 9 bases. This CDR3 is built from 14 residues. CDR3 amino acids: CASSLREANEKLFF. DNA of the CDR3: TGTGCCAGCTCACTCAGGGAGGCTAATGAAAAACTGTTTTTT.

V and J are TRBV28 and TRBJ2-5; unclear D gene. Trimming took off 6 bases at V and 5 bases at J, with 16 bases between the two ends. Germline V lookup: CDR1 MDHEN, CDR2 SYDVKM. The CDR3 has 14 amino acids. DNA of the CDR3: TGTGCCAGCAGCCCGAACCAGTTGAGGGAGACCCAGTACTTC. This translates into CASSPNQLRETQYF.

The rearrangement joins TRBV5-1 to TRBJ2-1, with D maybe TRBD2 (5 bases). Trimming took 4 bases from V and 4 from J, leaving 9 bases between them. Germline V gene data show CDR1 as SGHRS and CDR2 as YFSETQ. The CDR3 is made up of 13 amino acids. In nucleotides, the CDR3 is TGCGCCAGCAGCCCCCGGGAATACAATGAGCAGTTCTTC. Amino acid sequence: CASSPREYNEQFF.

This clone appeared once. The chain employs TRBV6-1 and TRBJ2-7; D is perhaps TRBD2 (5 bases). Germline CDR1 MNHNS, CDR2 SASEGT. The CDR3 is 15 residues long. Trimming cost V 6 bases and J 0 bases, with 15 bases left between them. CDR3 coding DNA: TGTGCCAGCAGACCTTTGACGGGGAGCTCCTACGAGCAGTACTTC. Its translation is CASRPLTGSSYEQYF.

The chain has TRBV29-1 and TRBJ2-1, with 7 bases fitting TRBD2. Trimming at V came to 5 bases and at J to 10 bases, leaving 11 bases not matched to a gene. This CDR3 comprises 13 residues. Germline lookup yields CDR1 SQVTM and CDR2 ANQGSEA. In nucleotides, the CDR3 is TGCAGCGTTCAGCGGGACCCCGCGGCGGAGCAGTTCTTC. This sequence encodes CSVQRDPAAEQFF.

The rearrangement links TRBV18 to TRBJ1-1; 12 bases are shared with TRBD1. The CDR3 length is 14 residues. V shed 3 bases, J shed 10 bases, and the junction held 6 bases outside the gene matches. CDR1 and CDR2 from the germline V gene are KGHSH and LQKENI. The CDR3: CASSPGQGATVAFF. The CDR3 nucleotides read TGTGCCAGCTCACCGGGACAGGGGGCTACCGTAGCTTTCTTT.

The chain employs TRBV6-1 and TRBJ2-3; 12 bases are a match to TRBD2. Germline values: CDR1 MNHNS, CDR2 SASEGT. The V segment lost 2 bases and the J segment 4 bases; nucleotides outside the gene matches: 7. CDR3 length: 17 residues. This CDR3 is CASSERLAGGWADTQYF. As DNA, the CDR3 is TGTGCCAGCAGTGAAAGGCTAGCGGGAGGGTGGGCAGATACGCAGTATTTT.

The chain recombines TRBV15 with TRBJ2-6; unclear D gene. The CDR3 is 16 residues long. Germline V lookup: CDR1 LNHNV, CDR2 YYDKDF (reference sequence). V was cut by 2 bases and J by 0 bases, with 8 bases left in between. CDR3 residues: CATSRSIDSGANVLTF. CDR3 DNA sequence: TGTGCCACCAGCAGATCAATAGACTCTGGGGCCAACGTCCTGACTTTC.